Listed below are T cell receptor beta chains from one sample, sequenced in a study of beta chain features in type 1 diabetes. Measured with immunoSEQ multiplex PCR; TCRdb has only the in-frame clones, and not every one. The sample contains approximately 37,000 clones, about two thirds of which appear only once. The sequencing sample was made of Tregs from blood. The receptors were gathered from a woman younger than 45 in good health. CDR3s include the opening cysteine and the closing phenylalanine or tryptophan. D genes are given only for firm matches. A clone size is listed for some rows: how often the clone was seen (once, few, many), or a class if it is expanded.

>TRBJ2-5|few|TRBV7-2|NA
TGTGCCAGCAGCTCTTCGGGACTTGGAGAGACCCAGTACTTC
CASSSSGLGETQYF
>TRBJ2-7|NA|TRBV28|NA
TGTGCCAGCAGACAAGTTACGACCTACGAGCAGTACTTC
CASRQVTTYEQYF
>TRBJ2-1|few|TRBV12-5|TRBD2
TGTGCTAGTGGTTTTTATCTAGCGGGAGGTTTCTACAATGAGCAGTTCTTC
CASGFYLAGGFYNEQFF
>TRBJ1-3|NA|TRBV7-6|NA
TGTGCCAGCAGCTCCTCCGCGACAGGAAACACCATATATTTT
CASSSSATGNTIYF
>TRBJ2-1|NA|TRBV7-2|TRBD2
TGTGCCAGCAGCTTATCCACTAGCGGGAAGCCGGGGTGGAATGAGCAGTTCTTC
CASSLSTSGKPGWNEQFF
>TRBJ2-6|NA|TRBV19|TRBD1
TGTGCCAGTAGTGTCCGGGACAGGGTTTTCTCGAGCTCTGGGGCCAACGTCCTGACTTTC
CASSVRDRVFSSSGANVLTF
>TRBJ2-3|NA|TRBV29-1|NA
TGCAGCGTCCAGCCGGGACACATACAGTATTTT
CSVQPGHIQYF
>TRBJ1-4|NA|TRBV7-2|NA
TGTGCCAGCAGCTTAGACAGGGAGGAAAAACTGTTTTTT
CASSLDREEKLFF
>TRBJ2-3|NA|TRBV5-8|NA
TGTGCCAGCAGGTTCCGTGTCACAGATACGCAGTATTTT
CASRFRVTDTQYF
>TRBJ2-7|few|TRBV9|NA
TGTGCCAGCAGCTTCACGGACACTTCCTACGAGCAGTACTTC
CASSFTDTSYEQYF
>TRBJ2-3|NA|TRBV18|NA
TGTGCCAGCTCCGGGCCTAGCGGCACAGATACGCAGTATTTT
CASSGPSGTDTQYF
>TRBJ1-5|NA|TRBV28|TRBD1
TGTGCCAGCAGTCCTCCCGGGACAGGGGTCTCGCAGCCCCAGCATTTT
CASSPPGTGVSQPQHF
>TRBJ2-7|NA|TRBV29-1|TRBD2
TGCAGCGTAACAGGGACTAGCGGGAGTAAGTCCTACGAGCAGTACTTC
CSVTGTSGSKSYEQYF
>TRBJ2-1|NA|TRBV28|TRBD2
TGTGCCAGCTCGATAGCGGGAGCATCGAATGAGCAGTTCTTC
CASSIAGASNEQFF
>TRBJ2-5|few|TRBV5-1|NA
TGCGCCAGCAGCTTGGCCCTACCCCAAGAGACCCAGTACTTC
CASSLALPQETQYF
>TRBJ2-1|NA|TRBV11-2|TRBD2
TGTGCCAGCAGCCTCACCCTGCTAGCGGGAGGGCCAGAGGAGGGGCAGTTCTTC
CASSLTLLAGGPEEGQFF
>TRBJ2-3|NA|TRBV7-3|TRBD2
TGTGCCAGCAGCTTCCTAGCGGGAGGGTTAGATACGCAGTATTTT
CASSFLAGGLDTQYF
>TRBJ2-3|NA|TRBV7-9|NA
TGTGCCAGCAGCTCAGCGAGTCGTACTAGCCGGAGCACAGATACGCAGTATTTT
CASSSASRTSRSTDTQYF
>TRBJ2-1|NA|TRBV4-3|NA
TGCGCCAGCAGCCAAGCGGCTAAGCGGAACTACAATGAGCAGTTCTTC
CASSQAAKRNYNEQFF
>TRBJ1-2|NA|TRBV19|TRBD1
TGTGCCAGTAGTAAAGGACAGGGGGCGTACGAGAACTATGGCTACACCTTC
CASSKGQGAYENYGYTF
>TRBJ2-1|once|TRBV19|NA
TGTGCCAGTAGTTATAGAGAAGCGGGCAGCTCCTACAATGAGCAGTTCTTC
CASSYREAGSSYNEQFF
>TRBJ2-7|NA|TRBV13|TRBD1
TGTGCCAGCAGCTACACGAGGGGGCTCGCCTCCTACGAGCAGTACTTC
CASSYTRGLASYEQYF
>TRBJ2-1|NA|TRBV7-2|NA
TGTGCCAGCAGCCATGAATCCGGTGGGCATGAGCAGTTCTTC
CASSHESGGHEQFF
>TRBJ1-5|few|TRBV6-1|TRBD1
TGTGCCAGCAAGACAGGGGCCTATCAGCCCCAGCATTTT
CASKTGAYQPQHF
>TRBJ1-2|NA|TRBV28|NA
TGTGCCAGCAGTCACTCTTCAGGGAGGAGGCGTAACTATGGCTACACCTTC
CASSHSSGRRRNYGYTF